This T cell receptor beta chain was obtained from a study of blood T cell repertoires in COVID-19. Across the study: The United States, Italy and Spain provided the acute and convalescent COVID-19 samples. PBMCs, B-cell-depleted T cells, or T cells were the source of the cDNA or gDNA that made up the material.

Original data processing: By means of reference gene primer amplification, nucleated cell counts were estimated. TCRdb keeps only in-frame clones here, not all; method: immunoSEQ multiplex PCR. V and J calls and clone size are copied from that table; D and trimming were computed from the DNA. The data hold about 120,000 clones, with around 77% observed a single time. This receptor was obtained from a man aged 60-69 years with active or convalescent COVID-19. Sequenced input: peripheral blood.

This CDR3 is CAISGDSYEQYF. The DNA of the CDR3 is TGTGCCATCAGTGGGGACAGCTACGAGCAGTACTTC. This sequence joins TRBV10-3 and TRBJ2-7; 7 bases agree with TRBD1. Germline V gives CDR1 ENHRY, CDR2 SYGVKD. This CDR3 contains 12 residues. Trimming took 4 bases from V and 3 from J; bases not matched to a gene: 0.